This record looks at one T cell receptor (beta chain) sequence and its context. Its antigen is not identified. The CDR3 is 16 residues long. Germline V lookup: CDR1 MNHNS, CDR2 SASEGT. The ends lost 2 bases at V and 5 bases at J; junction bases unmatched: 10. The data derive from a study of blood T cells in healthy people across ages. Each sample yielded at least 5 micrograms of PBMC total RNA. General observations from the study: There was a strong correlation between TCR beta diversity and naive T cell percentage. Diversity estimates drawn from one million T cells were deemed underestimates.

Alongside a J-beta primer mix, a sample-barcoded 5' primer served in a second PCR lasting roughly 6 to 11 cycles. One entry per CDR3 protein, called by TCRdb with MiXCR from the 5' RACE reads. This repertoire shows some 1 million distinct CDR3 sequences, less than 50% found once; its top ten account for around 18%. The chain carries TRBV6-1 and TRBJ2-5; 8 positions match TRBD1. Sequencing was carried out using blood. This TCR came from a woman between 55 and 75 years old in good health. The CDR3 loop reads CASSEQQGAMGETQYF. The CDR3 bases are TGTGCCAGCAGTGAACAGCAGGGGGCCATGGGGGAGACCCAGTACTTC.